The 22 T cell receptor beta chains below were found in one sample sequenced in a study of blood T cell repertoires in COVID-19. Data came from immunoSEQ multiplex PCR; TCRdb stores just in-frame clones and leaves some out. This sample has about 170,000 clones, with around 77% found just once. What was sequenced was peripheral blood. These receptors were obtained from an older man with acute or convalescent COVID-19.

This clone was detected a few times. The chain uses TRBV11-2 and TRBJ2-1, with TRBD1 matching over 10 bases. The V gene's germline CDR1 is SGHAT and CDR2 FQNNGV. Trimming took 1 base from V and 3 from J; bases not matched to a gene: 0. The CDR3 spans 15 residues. CDR3 bases: TGTGCCAGCAGCTTAGGGACAGGGGGCTACAATGAGCAGTTCTTC. Translated: CASSLGTGGYNEQFF.

The chain recombines TRBV11-3 with TRBJ1-1; D is possibly TRBD1 (5 bases). The germline V gene encodes CDR1 SGHNT and CDR2 YENEEA. V lost 5 bases, J lost 7 bases, and 14 bases lay in between. The CDR3 totals 13 residues. The chain's CDR3 is CASSPTVSGEAFF. The CDR3 coding sequence is TGTGCCAGCAGCCCGACAGTATCCGGTGAAGCTTTCTTT.

This clone was seen many times. The V and J genes are TRBV27 and TRBJ1-4; weak D call: TRBD1 (6 bases). Germline V lookup: CDR1 MNHEY, CDR2 SMNVEV (reference sequence). V dropped 5 bases and J dropped 5 bases, with 15 bases sitting between them. The CDR3 is 15 amino acids. The CDR3 nucleotides are TGTGCCAGCAGTACCACAGGGACAAGGAATGAAAAACTGTTTTTT. Protein: CASSTTGTRNEKLFF.

The rearrangement uses TRBV2 and TRBJ2-3, with 13 nucleotides matching TRBD2. Per germline, CDR1 SNHLY and CDR2 FYNNEI. This CDR3 region has 16 residues. V lost 4 bases and J lost 7; bases outside the gene matches: 8. CDR3 in DNA: TGTGCCAGCAGTGTCGGACTAGCGGGAGAAAGAAATACGCAGTATTTT. This codes for CASSVGLAGERNTQYF.

J is TRBJ1-2 and V is TRBV3-1 (or the pseudogene TRBV3-2); D gene uncertain. Per the germline V gene, CDR1 is LGHDT and CDR2 is YNNKEL (reference sequence). This CDR3 region has 11 residues. V shed 1 base and J shed 7 bases, with 4 bases lying between them. The CDR3 reads CASSQGVGYTF. The CDR3 nucleotides are TGTGCCAGCAGCCAAGGAGTTGGCTACACCTTC.

V and J are TRBV2 and TRBJ2-4, with 9 bases aligning to TRBD1. The CDR3 runs to 13 residues. V was pared by 9 bases and J by 7 bases, with 7 bases of the junction left unmatched. Looked up from germline, CDR1 is SNHLY and CDR2 is FYNNEI. The DNA for the CDR3 is TGTGCCAGTACGACAGGGGGGAGGAACATTCAGTACTTC. Translated: CASTTGGRNIQYF.

The rearrangement uses TRBV7-2 and TRBJ2-7; D is unclear. The V and J ends lost 1 base and 3 bases respectively, with 10 bases between them. The germline V gene encodes CDR1 SGHTA and CDR2 FQGNSA. The CDR3 spans 14 residues. CDR3 sequence: CASSLDWNSYEQYF. The CDR3 DNA follows: TGTGCCAGCAGCTTAGATTGGAACAGCTACGAGCAGTACTTC. The full variable domain, its missing parts supplied by reference TRBV7-2 and TRBJ2-7, is GAGVSQSPSNKVTEKGKDVELRCDPISGHTALYWYRQSLGQGLEFLIYFQGNSAPDKSGLPSDRFSAERTGGSVSTLTIQRTQQEDSAVYLCASSLDWNSYEQYFGPGTRLTVT.

This clone occurred a few times. The chain recombines TRBV27 with TRBJ1-1; tentative D call: TRBD1 (6 bases). The CDR3 spans 14 residues. The V end lost 5 bases, the J end lost 4 bases, and 14 bases lay between the germline ends. CDR1 is MNHEY, CDR2 SMNVEV, per germline (reference sequence). This CDR3 is CASSKPGQRTEAFF. CDR3 DNA sequence: TGTGCCAGCAGTAAACCAGGACAGCGCACTGAAGCTTTCTTT.

The rearrangement uses TRBV23-1 and TRBJ2-7, with D possibly being TRBD1 (5 bases). TRBV23-1 is given ORF status, its function remaining uncertain. V shed 8 bases and J shed 3 bases, with 20 bases lying between them. The CDR3 is 15 amino acids. The CDR3 sequence is CASHSLGHYLYEQYF. CDR3 in DNA: TGCGCCAGCCATTCCTTGGGGCACTACCTCTACGAGCAGTACTTC.

The chain combines TRBV9 with TRBJ2-7; the match to TRBD2 covers 14 bases. CDR1 is SGDLS and CDR2 is YYNGEE in the germline V gene. Trimming at V came to 4 bases and at J to 3 bases, leaving 6 bases not matched to a gene. CDR3 length: 16 residues. CDR3 bases: TGTGCCAGCAGCAGACCGGGACTAGCGGGAGTCTACGAGCAGTACTTC. Translated: CASSRPGLAGVYEQYF.

This chain links TRBV6-5 with TRBJ2-7; possibly TRBD1 for D (6 bases). The CDR3 contains 16 residues. Trimming left V 0 bases short and J 3 bases short, with 15 bases between. In germline, CDR1 is MNHEY, CDR2 SVGAGI. CDR3 nucleotide sequence: TGTGCCAGCAGTTACTCGAGTGGGACACCTTTCTACGAGCAGTACTTC. It codes for CASSYSSGTPFYEQYF.

The V and J genes are TRBV12-3 or TRBV12-4 and TRBJ2-3; 10 bases agree with TRBD1. V gave up 5 bases and J gave up 5 bases; unmatched junction bases: 1. The CDR3 extends over 13 amino acids. This chain's CDR3 is CASSGQGVDTQYF. The DNA of the CDR3 is TGTGCCAGCAGTGGACAGGGGGTAGATACGCAGTATTTT.

This chain connects TRBV6-2 or TRBV6-3 to TRBJ2-2, with 10 bases matching TRBD1. This CDR3 region has 16 residues. Looked up from germline, CDR1 is MNHEY and CDR2 is SVGEGT. The junction had 6 bases not matched to a gene; V was cut back by 4 bases and J by 4 bases. In DNA form, the CDR3 reads TGTGCCAGCAGTTTCGGGGACAGGGGAGTCACCGGGGAGCTGTTTTTT. As protein: CASSFGDRGVTGELFF.

In this sample, this clone turned up a few times. The V gene is TRBV6-5, the J gene TRBJ2-7; 7 nucleotides match TRBD1. Germline CDR1 is MNHEY and CDR2 is SVGAGI. Losses at the gene ends were 6 bases for V and 3 bases for J; bases not matched to a gene: 5. The CDR3 sequence is 13 residues long. In DNA form, the CDR3 reads TGTGCCAGCAGACAGGGGCTCGGCTACGAGCAGTACTTC. The encoded protein is CASRQGLGYEQYF.

The genes are TRBV15 and TRBJ2-5, with a weak D call TRBD1 (6 bases). The CDR3 is made up of 16 amino acids. V was cut by 0 bases and J by 5 bases, with 16 bases left in between. Germline assignment: CDR1 LNHNV and CDR2 YYDKDF (reference sequence). The CDR3 DNA reads TGTGCCACCAGCAGAGATGGGGACACATCCCCCGAGACCCAGTACTTC. This sequence encodes CATSRDGDTSPETQYF.

This clone was seen a handful of times. This specimen includes other DNA sequences encoding the same CDR3. The rearrangement uses TRBV19 and TRBJ1-2, with a weak D call TRBD1 (6 bases). Trimming pared 3 bases from V and 4 bases from J, leaving 12 bases between. The CDR3 spans 14 residues. The germline gives CDR1 LNHDA, CDR2 SQIVND (reference sequence). CDR3 DNA sequence: TGTGCCAGTAGTATGGGTCAGGGGCCCTATGGCTACACCTTC. Translation: CASSMGQGPYGYTF. Full variable domain (remainder filled in from reference TRBV19 and TRBJ1-2): DGGITQSPKYLFRKEGQNVTLSCEQNLNHDAMYWYRQDPGQGLRLIYYSQIVNDFQKGDIAEGYSVSREKKESFPLTVTSAQKNPTAFYLCASSMGQGPYGYTFGSGTRLTVV.

The rearrangement links TRBV3-1 (or the pseudogene TRBV3-2) to TRBJ2-1; TRBD2 agrees at 10 bases. The ends lost 4 bases at V and 9 bases at J; junction bases unmatched: 24. From germline, CDR1 is LGHDT and CDR2 YNNKEL (reference sequence). This CDR3 has 20 amino acids. CDR3 region: CASSPPGRIPSGSKMVEQFF. The CDR3 coding sequence is TGTGCCAGCAGCCCTCCCGGTCGTATCCCTAGCGGGAGTAAAATGGTTGAGCAGTTCTTC.

The V and J genes are TRBV7-2 and TRBJ2-5; a possible D gene is TRBD1 (6 bases). Deletions cut 1 base from V and 2 bases from J, with 17 bases between. The CDR3 spans 17 residues. Germline lookup yields CDR1 SGHTA and CDR2 FQGNSA. The CDR3 here is CASSLGSGRGNQETQYF. CDR3 coding DNA: TGTGCCAGCAGCTTAGGATCCGGCAGGGGAAATCAAGAGACCCAGTACTTC.

This clone was seen a handful of times. This rearrangement joins TRBV5-5 to TRBJ2-1; D might be TRBD2 (5 bases). Trimming took off 2 bases at V and 1 base at J, with 10 bases between the two ends. The CDR3 extends over 15 amino acids. The germline gives CDR1 SGHKS, CDR2 YYEKEE (reference sequence). The CDR3 spells CASSFERISYNEQFF. CDR3 bases: TGTGCCAGCAGCTTTGAGCGGATTTCCTACAATGAGCAGTTCTTC.

The CDR3 is CASSYPPGTSGGNTGELFF. The CDR3 DNA follows: TGTGCCAGCAGTTACCCCCCGGGGACTAGCGGGGGGAACACCGGGGAGCTGTTTTTT. The chain is built from TRBV6-2 or TRBV6-3 and TRBJ2-2; 14 positions match TRBD2. The CDR3 runs to 19 residues. The germline gives CDR1 MNHEY, CDR2 SVGEGT. The ends lost 2 bases at V and 1 base at J; junction bases unmatched: 6.

This clone appeared a few times. The V and J genes are TRBV4-3 and TRBJ2-1, with 12 bases fitting TRBD2. Looked up from germline, CDR1 is LGHNA and CDR2 is YSLEER. The J segment lost 0 bases and the V segment lost 3 bases, leaving 12 bases of the junction unmatched. The CDR3 covers 20 residues. CDR3 DNA: TGCGCCAGCAGCCAGAAGGGACTAGCGGGCCAATTGAGCTCCTACAATGAGCAGTTCTTC. Protein product: CASSQKGLAGQLSSYNEQFF.

The V call is TRBV9, the J call TRBJ2-5; possible D gene TRBD1, 6 bases. There are 15 residues in the CDR3. V lost 2 bases to trimming and J lost 1 base, with 12 bases between them. Germline values: CDR1 SGDLS, CDR2 YYNGEE. In nucleotides, the CDR3 is TGTGCCAGCAGCGTGGGGCAGGGGCTCCAAGAGACCCAGTACTTC. Translating gives CASSVGQGLQETQYF.